These 3 T cell receptor beta chains were all obtained from the same sample, sequenced in a study of STAT5B mutations in CD4+ large granular lymphocyte leukemia. Sequencing used immunoSEQ multiplex PCR; TCRdb keeps in-frame clones, though not all of them. The sample yields approximately 30,000 clones, roughly 77% seen once. The sample taken for sequencing was CD4+ T cells from blood buffy coats. Every receptor here comes from a human donor in good health.

The chain has TRBV4-3 and TRBJ2-3; 11 nucleotides match TRBD1. CDR1 is LGHNA and CDR2 is YSLEER in the germline V gene. The CDR3 contains 16 residues. Trimming took 1 base from V and 3 from J; bases not matched to a gene: 3. CDR3 amino acids: CASSQGGQGVTDTQYF. The CDR3 DNA sequence: TGCGCCAGCAGCCAAGGGGGACAGGGGGTGACAGATACGCAGTATTTT.

The rearrangement links TRBV7-3 to TRBJ2-7, with 7 bases identical to TRBD2. Trimming at V came to 3 bases and at J to 5 bases, leaving 4 bases not matched to a gene. This CDR3 has 13 residues. Germline-derived CDR1 and CDR2 are SGHTA and FQGTGA. Written as DNA, the CDR3 is TGTGCCAGCAGCTTTACGCGGGAGCACGAGCAGTACTTC. It is translated as CASSFTREHEQYF.

The CDR3 DNA is TGTGCCTGGAGTGTAATCCGGGGGCCAGGGGAGACCCAGTACTTC. Its protein is CAWSVIRGPGETQYF. The V gene is TRBV30, the J gene TRBJ2-5; the D gene could be TRBD1 or TRBD2 (6 bases each). The CDR3 totals 15 residues. CDR1 and CDR2 from the germline V gene are GTSNPN and SVGIG (reference sequence). Trimming removed 0 bases from V and 5 bases from J, with 16 bases in between.